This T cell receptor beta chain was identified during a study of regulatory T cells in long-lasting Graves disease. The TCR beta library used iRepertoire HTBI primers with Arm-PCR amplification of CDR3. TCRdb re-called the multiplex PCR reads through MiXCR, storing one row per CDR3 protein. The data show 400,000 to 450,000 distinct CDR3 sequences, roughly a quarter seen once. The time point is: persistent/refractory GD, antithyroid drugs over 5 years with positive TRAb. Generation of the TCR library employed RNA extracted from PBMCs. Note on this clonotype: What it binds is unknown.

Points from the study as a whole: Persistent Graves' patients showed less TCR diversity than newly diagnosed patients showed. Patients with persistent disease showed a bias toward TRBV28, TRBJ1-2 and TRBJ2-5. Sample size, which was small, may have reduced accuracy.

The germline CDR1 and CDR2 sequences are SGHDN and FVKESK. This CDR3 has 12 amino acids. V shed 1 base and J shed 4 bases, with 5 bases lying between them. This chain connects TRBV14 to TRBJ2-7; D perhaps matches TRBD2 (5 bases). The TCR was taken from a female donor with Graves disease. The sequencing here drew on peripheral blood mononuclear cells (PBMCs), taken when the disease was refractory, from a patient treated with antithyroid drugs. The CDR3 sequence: CASSQVAYEQYF. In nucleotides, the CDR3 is TGTGCCAGCAGCCAAGTAGCGTACGAGCAGTACTTC.